This T cell receptor beta chain is drawn from a study of regulatory T cells in long-lasting Graves disease. Looked up from germline, CDR1 is SGDLS and CDR2 is YYNGEE. The CDR3 is 14 residues long. The V and J ends lost 4 bases and 4 bases respectively, with 14 bases between them. Time point given: newly diagnosed GD, antithyroid drugs for less than 3 months. There was RNA extracted from PBMCs, and the TCR library was made from it. General study findings and limits: Compared with new cases, persistent Graves' patients showed reduced TCR diversity. Persistent patients had more shared public clonotypes (around 3,000) than new patients (approximately 920).

Only a few counts were recorded for this clonotype. What it binds is not known. According to the study, TCR beta libraries were built with iRepertoire HTBI primers and CDR3-region Arm-PCR. TCRdb reprocessed the multiplex PCR reads with MiXCR, giving one entry per CDR3 protein. The profile shows 620,000 or so distinct CDR3 sequences, roughly 16% of them singletons. Another study also made use of these data, one on T cells in Graves' hyperthyroidism and ophthalmopathy.

The V call is TRBV9, the J call TRBJ2-5; a possible D gene is TRBD2 (6 bases). Sequenced material: peripheral blood mononuclear cells (PBMCs), taken at new diagnosis, from a patient treated with antithyroid drugs. This clonotype was obtained from a woman between 25 and 40 years old with Graves disease. The CDR3 coding sequence is TGTGCCAGCAGCCTTAGTCTAGCGCGAGAGACCCAGTACTTC. Its protein product is CASSLSLARETQYF. The full variable domain, with the rest looked up from reference TRBV9 and TRBJ2-5, is DSGVTQTPKHLITATGQRVTLRCSPRSGDLSVYWYQQSLDQGLQFLIQYYNGEERAKGNILERFSAQQFPDLHSELNLSSLELGDSALYFCASSLSLARETQYFGPGTRLLVL.